This T cell receptor beta chain derives from a study of T cells in Graves' hyperthyroidism and ophthalmopathy. CDR1 DFQATT and CDR2 SNEGSKA come from the germline V gene (reference sequence). The CDR3 has 12 amino acids. V trimming: 3 bases; J trimming: 6 bases; junction bases outside the gene matches: 2. This clonotype was observed many times. It was RNA transcripts that yielded the amplified TCR beta CDR3 regions. The HTBI primer set drove a first-round RT-PCR of the TCR CDR3. TCRdb itself ran the multiplex PCR reads through MiXCR, one entry per CDR3 protein. This sample carries approximately 590,000 distinct CDR3 sequences, less than 20% of them seen once, and the ten largest clones take 6.5% to 8%. The PBMCs had their origin in 7.5 to 10 ml of fresh peripheral blood.

The receptor comes from a woman aged 25 to 39 with Graves' hyperthyroidism. The specimen was blood. The chain joins TRBV20-1 to TRBJ2-7; 10 positions match TRBD1. CDR3 coding DNA: TGCAGTGCTAGGGGACAGGGGTTCGAGCAGTACTTC. As protein: CSARGQGFEQYF.